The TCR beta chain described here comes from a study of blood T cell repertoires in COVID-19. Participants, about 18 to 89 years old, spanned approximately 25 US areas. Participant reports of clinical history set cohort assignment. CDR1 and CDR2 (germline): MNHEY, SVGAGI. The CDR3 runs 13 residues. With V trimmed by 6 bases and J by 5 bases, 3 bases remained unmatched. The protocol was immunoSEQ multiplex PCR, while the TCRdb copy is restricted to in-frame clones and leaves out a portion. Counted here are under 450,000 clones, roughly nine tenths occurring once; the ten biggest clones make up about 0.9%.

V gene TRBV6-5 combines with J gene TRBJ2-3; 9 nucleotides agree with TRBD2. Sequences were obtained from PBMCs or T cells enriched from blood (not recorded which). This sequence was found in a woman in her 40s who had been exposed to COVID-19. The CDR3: CASRTSGRDTQYF. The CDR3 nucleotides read TGTGCCAGCAGGACTAGCGGCCGAGATACGCAGTATTTT.